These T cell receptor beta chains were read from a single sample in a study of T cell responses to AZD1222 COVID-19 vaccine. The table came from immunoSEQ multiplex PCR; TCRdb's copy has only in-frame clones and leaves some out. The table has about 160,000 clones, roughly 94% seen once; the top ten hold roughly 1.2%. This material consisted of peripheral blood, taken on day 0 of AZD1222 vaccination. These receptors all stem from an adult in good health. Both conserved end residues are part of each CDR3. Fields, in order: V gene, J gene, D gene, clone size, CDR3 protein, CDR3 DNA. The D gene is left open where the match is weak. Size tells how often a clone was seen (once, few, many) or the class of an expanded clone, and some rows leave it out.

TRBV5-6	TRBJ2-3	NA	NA	CASSRTARNTDTQYF	TGTGCCAGCAGCCGGACAGCAAGGAACACAGATACGCAGTATTTT
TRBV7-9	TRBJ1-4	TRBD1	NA	CASSRQGANEKLFF	TGTGCCAGCAGCAGACAGGGGGCGAATGAAAAACTGTTTTTT
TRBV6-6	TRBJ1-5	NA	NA	CASSTRRQDINQPQHF	TGTGCCAGCAGTACCCGCCGACAGGATATCAATCAGCCCCAGCATTTT
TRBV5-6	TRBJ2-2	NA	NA	CASSLLGDNTGELFF	TGTGCCAGCAGCTTGTTAGGGGACAACACCGGGGAGCTGTTTTTT
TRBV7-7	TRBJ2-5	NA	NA	CASSFTPGAGETQYF	TGTGCCAGCAGCTTTACCCCAGGGGCGGGAGAGACCCAGTACTTC
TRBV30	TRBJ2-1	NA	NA	CAWSVTLERRQFF	TGTGCCTGGAGTGTTACCCTAGAGCGGAGGCAGTTCTTC
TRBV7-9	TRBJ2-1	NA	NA	CASSLGLGQAYNEQFF	TGTGCCAGCAGCTTAGGTCTGGGGCAGGCCTACAATGAGCAGTTCTTC
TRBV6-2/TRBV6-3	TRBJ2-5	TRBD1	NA	CASSSGQGNQETQYF	TGTGCCAGCAGTTCTGGACAGGGGAATCAGGAGACCCAGTACTTC
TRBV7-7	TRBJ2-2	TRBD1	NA	CASSSGVGQGNTGELFF	TGTGCCAGCAGCTCCGGGGTGGGACAGGGCAACACCGGGGAGCTGTTTTTT
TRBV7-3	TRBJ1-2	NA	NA	CASSLTGIDGYTF	TGTGCCAGCAGCTTAACGGGGATCGATGGCTACACCTTC
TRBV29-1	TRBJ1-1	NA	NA	CSVRDTTNTEAFF	TGCAGCGTTAGGGACACCACTAACACTGAAGCTTTCTTT
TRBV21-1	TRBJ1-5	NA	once	CASSKEKEGDSNQPQHF	TGTGCCAGCAGCAAAGAAAAGGAGGGCGATAGCAATCAGCCCCAGCATTTT
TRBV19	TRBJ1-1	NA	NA	CASSIRAMNTEAFF	TGTGCCAGTAGTATCAGGGCGATGAACACTGAAGCTTTCTTT
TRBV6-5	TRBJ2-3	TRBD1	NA	CASSSSQGIAQDTQYF	TGTGCCAGCAGTTCGTCACAGGGGATTGCCCAAGATACGCAGTATTTT
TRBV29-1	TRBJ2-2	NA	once	CSVAGRTGELFF	TGCAGCGTTGCGGGTAGGACCGGGGAGCTGTTTTTT
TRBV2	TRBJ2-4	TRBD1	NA	CASSEGQGARNIQYF	TGTGCCAGCAGTGAAGGACAGGGGGCAAGAAACATTCAGTACTTC
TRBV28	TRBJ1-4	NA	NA	CASSLGQVWEKLFF	TGTGCCAGCAGTTTAGGGCAGGTTTGGGAAAAACTGTTTTTT
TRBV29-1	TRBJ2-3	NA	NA	CSVAGDPYTTDTQYF	TGCAGCGTCGCAGGGGACCCTTACACCACAGATACGCAGTATTTT
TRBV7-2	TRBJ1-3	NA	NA	CASSLAQPISGNTIYF	TGTGCCAGCAGCTTAGCCCAACCGATTTCTGGAAACACCATATATTTT
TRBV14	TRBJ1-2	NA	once	CASSQEGGPYGYTF	TGTGCCAGCAGCCAAGAGGGGGGCCCCTATGGCTACACCTTC
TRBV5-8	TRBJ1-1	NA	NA	CASSRGQPNTEAFF	TGTGCCAGCAGCCGTGGACAGCCGAACACTGAAGCTTTCTTT
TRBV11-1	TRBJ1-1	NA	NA	CASPLRIQGDTEAFF	TGTGCCAGCCCCCTCCGAATACAGGGTGACACTGAAGCTTTCTTT
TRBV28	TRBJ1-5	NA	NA	CASTWGLRQPQHF	TGTGCCAGCACCTGGGGTCTCCGACAGCCCCAGCATTTT
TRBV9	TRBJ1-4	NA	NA	CASSRGASEEKLFF	TGTGCCAGCAGCAGGGGGGCCAGCGAAGAAAAACTGTTTTTT
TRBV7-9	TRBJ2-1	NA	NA	CASSFSGNNEQFF	TGTGCCAGCAGCTTCTCCGGAAACAATGAGCAGTTCTTC
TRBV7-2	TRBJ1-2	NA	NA	CASSLTANYGYTF	TGTGCCAGCAGCTTAACGGCTAACTATGGCTACACCTTC
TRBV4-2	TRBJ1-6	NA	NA	CASSQEEPQGRAVSPLHF	TGTGCCAGCAGCCAAGAAGAGCCCCAGGGGCGCGCAGTTTCACCCCTCCACTTT
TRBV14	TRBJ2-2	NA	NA	CASSTYPNTGELFF	TGTGCCAGCAGCACCTACCCGAACACCGGGGAGCTGTTTTTT